This TCR beta chain emerged from a study of T cell changes during pregnancy in multiple sclerosis (dated by TCRdb to about 2019). General notes on the study: The study looked at changes in the T cell repertoire across pregnancy in women with multiple sclerosis.

The protocol used for the library was the immunoSEQ multiplex PCR assay. The table was pulled from immuneACCESS by TCRdb, which kept in-frame rearrangements only. Such tables lose some clones; where checked, under half of the loss comes from unresolved V genes, and the rest has no known cause. The table for this sample lists 30,000 to 40,000 clones; over 80% of them were counted only once. The ten biggest clones cover 0.3% to 0.45% of the sample. To note about this clone: Its antigen is not yet known. No base quality values were provided; no much bigger clone lies one nucleotide off.

V is trimmed back by 6 bases and J by 8 bases, and the junction contains 11 bases that no gene match accounts for. CDR1 is given as MNHEY and CDR2 as SVGAGI, both from the germline V gene. The CDR3 has 14 amino acids, counting the end cysteine and phenylalanine. The DNA shown is the 42-base CDR3, in frame from base 1. The chain is made from TRBV6-5 and TRBJ1-2; TRBD1 aligns with 8 central bases. The TCR sequence derives from a female donor in good health, enrolled as a control in a pregnancy study. The source was CD4+ T cells from peripheral blood mononuclear cells, collected in the third trimester of pregnancy. The CDR3 here reads CASRRQDRVVGYTF. The base sequence is TGTGCCAGCAGACGACAGGACAGGGTTGTGGGCTACACCTTC.